This T cell receptor (beta chain) was recorded in a study of blood T cell repertoires in COVID-19. Study information: The origin of the acute and convalescent COVID-19 samples was the United States, Italy and Spain.

Germline values: CDR1 MNHEY, CDR2 SVGEGT. Trimming cost V 4 bases and J 2 bases; bases outside gene matches: 7. The CDR3 covers 16 residues. Per the original methods: Reference gene primer amplification gave nucleated cell count estimates. Libraries were prepared by immunoSEQ multiplex PCR; TCRdb keeps only in-frame clonotypes and omits some of them. V and J calls and clone size are those listed in that table; D and trimming were worked out from the DNA. This table has over 40,000 clones, more than 80% appearing once. The sequenced sample consisted of peripheral blood. The V call is TRBV6-2 or TRBV6-3, the J call TRBJ2-3; 9 bases agree with TRBD2. This receptor was taken from a man aged 70 or older with active COVID-19. The CDR3 spells CASSSRTSEATDTQYF. The CDR3 DNA is TGTGCCAGCAGTTCCCGGACTAGCGAGGCCACAGATACGCAGTATTTT.